This is a list of T cell receptor beta chains from one sample in a study of blood T cell repertoires in COVID-19. Measured with immunoSEQ multiplex PCR; TCRdb has only the in-frame clones, and not every one. The sample lists about 160,000 clones, 76% seen once, with roughly 3.5% in the top ten. Sequencing was carried out using peripheral blood. These receptors all come from a woman of 80 years or more with acute or convalescent COVID-19. Both conserved end residues are part of each CDR3. Fields, in order: clone size, J gene, V gene, CDR3 length, D gene, CDR3 protein, CDR3 DNA. A D gene is named only where the DNA matches it firmly. Rows give clone size only sometimes, using once, few, many, or a class for an expanded clone.

. TRBJ1-1 TRBV7-3 13 . CASSVQEDTEAFF TGTGCCAGCAGCGTTCAGGAGGACACTGAAGCTTTCTTT
once TRBJ1-5 TRBV6-1 16 . CASSEAKSRGGQPQHF TGTGCCAGCAGTGAGGCCAAAAGTCGGGGTGGACAGCCCCAGCATTTT
. TRBJ1-1 TRBV20-1 17 TRBD1 CSASGRTRGQGGTEAFF TGCAGTGCTAGTGGCCGTACTAGGGGACAGGGAGGGACTGAAGCTTTCTTT
. TRBJ1-1 TRBV11-2 14 . CASSLGQTNTEAFF TGTGCCAGCAGCTTAGGACAAACGAACACTGAAGCTTTCTTT
. TRBJ2-3 TRBV11-2 15 . CASSFPGHLLGTQYF TGTGCCAGCAGCTTCCCGGGACACCTATTGGGTACGCAGTATTTT
. TRBJ2-3 TRBV24-1 14 TRBD1 CATSGTGLTDTQYF TGTGCCACCAGTGGGACAGGGCTTACAGATACGCAGTATTTT
once TRBJ2-1 TRBV11-1 12 . CASSLEHNEQFF TGTGCCAGCAGCTTAGAGCACAATGAGCAGTTCTTC
. TRBJ1-3 TRBV18 15 TRBD1 CASSPGQGAGNTIYF TGTGCCAGCTCACCGGGACAGGGTGCTGGAAACACCATATATTTT
. TRBJ2-7 TRBV7-2 14 . CASSPVATSYEQYF TGTGCCAGCAGCCCGGTAGCGACCTCCTACGAGCAGTACTTC
. TRBJ2-1 TRBV7-2 17 . CASSLVHGGGTYNEQFF TGTGCCAGCAGCTTAGTCCATGGCGGTGGAACCTACAATGAGCAGTTCTTC
few TRBJ2-1 TRBV5-5 14 . CASSLQGFFDEQFF TGTGCCAGCAGCTTGCAGGGCTTTTTTGATGAGCAGTTCTTC
few TRBJ1-3 TRBV15 16 TRBD1 CATSRELGTGGNTIYF TGTGCCACCAGCAGAGAACTTGGGACAGGTGGAAACACCATATATTTT
. TRBJ1-2 TRBV19 16 TRBD1 CASSFPGQPSSYGYTF TGTGCCAGTAGTTTTCCGGGACAGCCATCTTCCTATGGCTACACCTTC
once TRBJ1-2 TRBV3-1/TRBV3-2 14 TRBD1 CATTDRGVDYGYTF TGTGCCACGACGGACAGGGGTGTGGACTATGGCTACACCTTC
. TRBJ1-1 TRBV10-3 12 . CAISANTGEAFF TGTGCCATCAGTGCAAACACAGGGGAAGCTTTCTTT
. TRBJ2-1 TRBV9 15 TRBD2 CASSVVTSGYNEQFF TGTGCCAGCAGCGTAGTCACTAGCGGGTACAATGAGCAGTTCTTC
. TRBJ2-5 TRBV5-4 13 . CASSLGTQETQYF TGTGCCAGCAGCTTGGGGACACAAGAGACCCAGTACTTC
once TRBJ2-1 TRBV11-2 16 TRBD2 CASAGTSGGVYNEQFF TGTGCCAGCGCCGGGACTAGCGGGGGGGTCTACAATGAGCAGTTCTTC
. TRBJ2-4 TRBV3-1/TRBV3-2 13 . CASSQEVANIQYF TGTGCCAGCAGCCAAGAGGTAGCAAACATTCAGTACTTC
. TRBJ1-3 TRBV6-1 16 . CASSEAGRTSGNTIYF TGTGCCAGCAGTGAGGCGGGACGGACCTCTGGAAACACCATATATTTT
. TRBJ1-5 TRBV6-2/TRBV6-3 16 TRBD1 CASSYLMDRGGQPQHF TGTGCCAGCAGTTACCTAATGGACAGGGGTGGCCAGCCCCAGCATTTT
once TRBJ1-2 TRBV12-2 15 . CASRSHQGNLNGYTF TGTGCAAGTCGCTCCCATCAGGGGAATCTAAACGGCTACACCTTC
. TRBJ2-7 TRBV5-1 15 TRBD2 CASTRGGGQSYEQYF TGCGCCAGCACCAGAGGCGGGGGGCAGTCCTACGAGCAGTACTTC
. TRBJ2-1 TRBV19 15 . CASRPGQSSYNEQFF TGTGCCAGTCGGCCTGGACAAAGCTCCTACAATGAGCAGTTCTTC